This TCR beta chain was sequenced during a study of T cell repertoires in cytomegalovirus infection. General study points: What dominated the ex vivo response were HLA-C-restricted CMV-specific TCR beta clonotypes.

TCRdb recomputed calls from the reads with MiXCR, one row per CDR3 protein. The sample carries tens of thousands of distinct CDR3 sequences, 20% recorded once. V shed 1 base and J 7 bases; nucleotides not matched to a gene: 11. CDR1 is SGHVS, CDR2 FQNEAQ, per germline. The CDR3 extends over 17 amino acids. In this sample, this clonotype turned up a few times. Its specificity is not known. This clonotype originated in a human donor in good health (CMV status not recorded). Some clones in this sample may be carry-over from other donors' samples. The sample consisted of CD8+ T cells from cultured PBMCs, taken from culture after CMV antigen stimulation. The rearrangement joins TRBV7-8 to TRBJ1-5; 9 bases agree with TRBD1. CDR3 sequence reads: CASSLERSTGGYQPQHF. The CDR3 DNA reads TGTGCCAGCAGCTTAGAACGGTCGACAGGGGGATACCAGCCCCAGCATTTT.